The 32 T cell receptor beta chains listed next were all sequenced from one sample in a study of blood T cell repertoires in COVID-19. Sequencing used immunoSEQ multiplex PCR; TCRdb keeps in-frame clones, though not all of them. Here the sample spans over 30,000 clones, 80% to 95% being singletons. The sample consisted of peripheral blood. Every receptor here comes from a man between 65 and 79 years old with active or convalescent COVID-19.

This chain links TRBV4-2 with TRBJ1-2, with TRBD1 identical over 8 bases. In germline, CDR1 is LGHNA, CDR2 YNFKEQ. CDR3 length: 16 residues. Trimming took 2 bases from V and 1 from J; bases not matched to a gene: 6. CDR3 residues: CASSQIQGAINYGYTF. The CDR3 nucleotides read TGTGCCAGCAGCCAAATCCAGGGGGCTATTAACTATGGCTACACCTTC.

The genes are TRBV18 and TRBJ1-5; D unclear. The V end was cut by 4 bases, the J end by 3 bases, with 16 bases between. Per germline, CDR1 KGHSH and CDR2 LQKENI. CDR3 length: 16 amino acids. The CDR3 sequence is CASSLFADPSNQPQHF. CDR3 nucleotide sequence: TGTGCCAGCTCACTCTTCGCGGATCCATCCAATCAGCCCCAGCATTTT. Full variable domain (outside the CDR3, taken from reference TRBV18 and TRBJ1-5): NAGVMQNPRHLVRRRGQEARLRCSPMKGHSHVYWYRQLPEEGLKFMVYLQKENIIDESGMPKERFSAEFPKEGPSILRIQQVVRGDSAAYFCASSLFADPSNQPQHFGDGTRLSIL.

V gene TRBV6-5 combines with J gene TRBJ2-7; TRBD1 matches at 8 bases. Germline assignment: CDR1 MNHEY and CDR2 SVGAGI. This CDR3 spans 13 amino acids. With V trimmed by 8 bases and J by 9 bases, 12 bases remained unmatched. The CDR3 spells CASGQTGVPRQYF. The CDR3 nucleotides are TGTGCCAGCGGCCAGACAGGGGTTCCCAGGCAGTACTTC.

This clone was recorded a few times. The rearrangement links TRBV30 to TRBJ1-5; D is perhaps TRBD1 (5 bases). Germline V CDR1 and CDR2: GTSNPN, SVGIG (reference sequence). This CDR3 contains 12 residues. V was cut by 2 bases and J by 7 bases, with 9 bases left in between. The CDR3 coding sequence is TGTGCCTGGAGTAAGGGGCTACAGCCCCAGCATTTT. Amino acids: CAWSKGLQPQHF.

The CDR3 bases are TGTGCCAGCTCACCAAACAACTACGAGCAGTACTTC. Translating it yields CASSPNNYEQYF. The rearrangement joins TRBV18 to TRBJ2-7; D uncertain. Germline values: CDR1 KGHSH, CDR2 LQKENI. This CDR3 contains 12 residues. V shed 2 bases and J shed 3 bases, with 5 bases lying between them.

The chain couples TRBV7-2 to TRBJ2-7, with D uncertain. V gave up 5 bases and J gave up 3 bases, with 14 bases separating them. Germline V gene sequence: CDR1 SGHTA, CDR2 FQGNSA. This CDR3 spans 14 amino acids. CDR3 protein: CASSLDGLNYEQYF. CDR3 coding DNA: TGTGCCAGCAGCCTTGACGGGTTAAACTACGAGCAGTACTTC.

The chain recombines TRBV9 with TRBJ1-4; D is possibly TRBD1 (6 bases). This CDR3 is 15 amino acids long. V shed 0 bases and J shed 8 bases, with 14 bases lying between them. Germline loops: CDR1 SGDLS, CDR2 YYNGEE. The CDR3 region is CASSVGVVRGEKLFF. CDR3 DNA sequence: TGTGCCAGCAGCGTAGGAGTAGTTAGGGGGGAAAAACTGTTTTTT.

In DNA form, the CDR3 reads TGTGCCAGTAGTCGCCGGCGGGACAGGGGCTCCGGGGAGCTGTTTTTT. It encodes CASSRRRDRGSGELFF. This chain links TRBV19 with TRBJ2-2; 10 nucleotides match TRBD1. The V gene end was trimmed by 5 bases and the J gene end by 6 bases; junction bases not matched to a gene: 9. CDR3 size: 16 residues. Looked up from germline, CDR1 is LNHDA and CDR2 is SQIVND (reference sequence).

The chain has TRBV6-5 and TRBJ1-1, with TRBD1 identical over 8 bases. Per the germline V gene, CDR1 is MNHEY and CDR2 is SVGAGI. This CDR3 is built from 15 residues. Trimming at V came to 2 bases and at J to 5 bases, leaving 7 bases not matched to a gene. The CDR3 bases are TGTGCCAGCAGTTACAGCCGACAGGGGCGGACTGAAGCTTTCTTT. It is translated as CASSYSRQGRTEAFF.

The chain uses TRBV5-1 and TRBJ1-2; weak D call: TRBD1 (5 bases). The CDR3 totals 17 residues. Trimming pared 1 base from V and 1 base from J, leaving 17 bases between. Per the germline V gene, CDR1 is SGHRS and CDR2 is YFSETQ. CDR3 loop: CASSLLAGQGDNYGYTF. CDR3 DNA sequence: TGCGCCAGCAGCTTGCTGGCGGGGCAGGGAGATAACTATGGCTACACCTTC.

V and J are TRBV5-1 and TRBJ2-5; no firm D call. The germline gives CDR1 SGHRS, CDR2 YFSETQ. V was clipped by 0 bases and J by 0 bases, with 6 bases between them. This CDR3 has 14 amino acids. The CDR3 loop reads CASSLGGDQETQYF. DNA of the CDR3: TGCGCCAGCAGCTTGGGAGGAGACCAAGAGACCCAGTACTTC.

In the case of this clone: At one of its ends the junction is not consistent with the germline gene, which may arise from a read error. The V call is TRBV20-1, the J call TRBJ1-1; unclear D gene. The CDR3 has 13 amino acids. CDR1 DFQATT and CDR2 SNEGSKA come from the germline V gene (reference sequence). As DNA, the CDR3 is TGCAGTGCTCGTGCACAAGTGAACCCTGAAGCTTTCTTT. Translation gives CSARAQVNPEAFF.

The chain carries TRBV11-3 and TRBJ2-3; D gene ambiguous. This CDR3 has 15 residues. The V end was cut by 0 bases, the J end by 1 base, with 8 bases between. Germline CDR1 is SGHNT and CDR2 is YENEEA. CDR3 DNA: TGTGCCAGCAGCTTAGATGGCGGTCGCACAGATACGCAGTATTTT. Translated: CASSLDGGRTDTQYF.

The chain employs TRBV30 and TRBJ1-1; D is perhaps TRBD1 (6 bases). V lost 3 bases to trimming and J lost 6 bases, with 17 bases between them. CDR1 GTSNPN and CDR2 SVGIG come from the germline V gene (reference sequence). The CDR3 has 14 residues. In nucleotides, the CDR3 is TGTGCCTGGAGGCCGGGGGGGGCGCGCCCTGAAGCTTTCTTT. Its translation is CAWRPGGARPEAFF.

The gene calls are TRBV29-1 and TRBJ2-3; a weak D match, TRBD1 (6 bases). The CDR3 covers 14 residues. Trimming cost V 1 base and J 1 base, with 9 bases left between them. CDR1 is SQVTM and CDR2 is ANQGSEA in the germline V gene. The CDR3 DNA follows: TGCAGCGTTGAAGGGGGGCCGGGCACAGATACGCAGTATTTT. Protein: CSVEGGPGTDTQYF.

V gene TRBV12-3 or TRBV12-4 combines with J gene TRBJ1-3; D gene unclear. V lost 1 base, J lost 16 bases, and 14 bases lay in between. The CDR3 totals 12 residues. This CDR3 reads CASSLGTGLRYF. The CDR3 DNA sequence: TGTGCCAGCAGTTTAGGCACGGGGTTACGGTATTTT.

The chain carries TRBV25-1 and TRBJ2-5; unclear D gene. Trimming removed 5 bases from V and 2 bases from J, with 12 bases in between. The germline gives CDR1 MGHDK, CDR2 SYGVNS. This CDR3 has 14 residues. CDR3 residues: CASSPPELQETQYF. CDR3 coding DNA: TGTGCCAGCAGTCCCCCCGAGCTTCAAGAGACCCAGTACTTC.

Remarks on this clone: One junction end disagrees with the germline gene, perhaps due to a read error. This chain joins TRBV5-1 and TRBJ2-7; possibly TRBD2 for D (7 bases). The CDR3 spans 14 residues. The V gene's germline CDR1 is SGHRS and CDR2 YFSETQ. CDR3 bases: TGCGCCCGCAGCGGTGGGGGGGCCAACGACGAGCAGTACTTC. As protein: CARSGGGANDEQYF.

This clone was recorded only once. The chain joins TRBV2 to TRBJ1-2; D may be TRBD1 (5 bases). The germline gives CDR1 SNHLY, CDR2 FYNNEI. Trimming removed 0 bases from V and 8 bases from J, with 10 bases in between. This CDR3 has 13 residues. The CDR3 sequence is CASSEARVGGYTF. In DNA form, the CDR3 reads TGTGCCAGCAGTGAAGCCAGGGTCGGCGGCTACACCTTC. Full variable domain (rest looked up from reference TRBV2 and TRBJ1-2): EPEVTQTPSHQVTQMGQEVILRCVPISNHLYFYWYRQILGQKVEFLVSFYNNEISEKSEIFDDQFSVERPDGSNFTLKIRSTKLEDSAMYFCASSEARVGGYTFGSGTRLTVV.

This chain uses TRBV7-9 with TRBJ1-6; D uncertain. The CDR3 has 14 amino acids. Trimming removed 1 base at V and 6 bases at J, with 7 bases between. CDR1 SEHNR and CDR2 FQNEAQ come from the germline V gene (reference sequence). As DNA, the CDR3 is TGTGCCAGCAGCTTAGGTCTTCTTAATTCACCCCTCCACTTT. It yields the protein CASSLGLLNSPLHF.

CDR3 sequence: CASSLIRGDYGYTF. In nucleotides, the CDR3 is TGCGCCAGCAGCTTGATCAGGGGGGACTATGGCTACACCTTC. The chain carries TRBV5-1 and TRBJ1-2; TRBD1 matches at 7 bases. The germline V gene encodes CDR1 SGHRS and CDR2 YFSETQ. V lost 1 base to trimming and J lost 3 bases; unmatched junction nucleotides: 3. The CDR3 spans 14 residues.

This chain joins TRBV10-3 and TRBJ1-2; D is perhaps TRBD1 (5 bases). The V gene's germline CDR1 is ENHRY and CDR2 SYGVKD. The CDR3 extends over 13 amino acids. V lost 0 bases, J lost 12 bases, and 14 bases lay in between. The DNA of the CDR3 is TGTGCCATCAGTGAGTCGAAGGTCAGGGATCACACCTTC. Its protein is CAISESKVRDHTF.

The chain recombines TRBV19 with TRBJ2-3; 10 nucleotides line up with TRBD2. The germline V gene encodes CDR1 LNHDA and CDR2 SQIVND (reference sequence). The CDR3 runs to 13 residues. V lost 5 bases to trimming and J lost 8 bases; unmatched junction nucleotides: 4. The CDR3 DNA reads TGTGCCAGTAGTGATAGCGGGGGGCGTACGCAGTATTTT. It yields the protein CASSDSGGRTQYF.

The chain recombines TRBV6-1 with TRBJ1-1; possibly TRBD1 for D (5 bases). CDR3 size: 14 residues. V gave up 1 base and J gave up 1 base, with 7 bases separating them. Germline values: CDR1 MNHNS, CDR2 SASEGT. CDR3 DNA: TGTGCCAGCAGTGAAGTCGGGGGGAACACTGAAGCTTTCTTT. This gives the protein CASSEVGGNTEAFF.

The chain employs TRBV6-6 and TRBJ2-7; 7 positions agree with TRBD1. V lost 6 bases to trimming and J lost 6 bases; unmatched junction nucleotides: 8. In germline, CDR1 is MNHNY, CDR2 SVGAGI (reference sequence). The CDR3 spans 13 residues. The CDR3 DNA is TGTGCCAGCAGCCGCAGACAGGGCGGCGAGCAGTACTTC. It translates to CASSRRQGGEQYF.

The chain joins TRBV2 to TRBJ1-6; no firm D call. Germline V gene data show CDR1 as SNHLY and CDR2 as FYNNEI. CDR3 length: 13 amino acids. Trimming removed 11 bases from V and 4 bases from J, with 12 bases in between. The CDR3 nucleotides are TGTGCCGGAAAGGAGGGATATAATTCACCCCTCCACTTT. Protein product: CAGKEGYNSPLHF.

This chain uses TRBV5-1 with TRBJ1-3; 8 nucleotides agree with TRBD1. CDR1 and CDR2 (germline): SGHRS, YFSETQ. Trimming cost V 4 bases and J 0 bases; bases outside gene matches: 3. This CDR3 is built from 15 residues. CDR3 protein: CASSPGQGSGNTIYF. The CDR3 coding sequence is TGCGCCAGCAGCCCAGGACAGGGCTCTGGAAACACCATATATTTT.

This chain connects TRBV7-2 to TRBJ2-3, with TRBD1 as a possible D gene (8 bases). The ends were cut back, 2 bases at V and 6 bases at J, with 12 bases in the middle. The CDR3 is 14 amino acids. Germline values: CDR1 SGHTA, CDR2 FQGNSA. For the CDR3, the DNA is TGTGCCAGCAGCTTAAACAGGGGGGGTGATACGCAGTATTTT. Protein: CASSLNRGGDTQYF.

The table lists this clone with a few counts. The chain carries TRBV19 and TRBJ1-2; possibly TRBD1 for D (5 bases). The length of the CDR3 is 15 residues. The germline V gene has CDR1 LNHDA and CDR2 SQIVND (reference sequence). The V end was cut by 10 bases, the J end by 8 bases, with 26 bases between. CDR3 loop: CATRNTDEGASGYTF. The CDR3, as DNA: TGTGCCACACGAAATACCGACGAAGGGGCATCGGGCTACACCTTC.

The rearrangement joins TRBV2 to TRBJ1-3; D gene uncertain. V lost 0 bases and J 0 bases, leaving 6 bases between the germline ends. Germline lookup yields CDR1 SNHLY and CDR2 FYNNEI. This CDR3 contains 15 residues. CDR3 region: CASSEARGSGNTIYF. In nucleotides, the CDR3 is TGTGCCAGCAGTGAAGCCCGGGGCTCTGGAAACACCATATATTTT.

V is TRBV12-5 and J is TRBJ1-5, with D perhaps matching TRBD1 (6 bases). V shed 2 bases and J shed 4 bases, with 15 bases lying between them. Germline V gene lookup returns CDR1 LGHNT and CDR2 FRNRAP. There are 16 residues in the CDR3. DNA of the CDR3: TGTGCTAGTGGTTTGATGTCAGGGGAGCTGAATCAGCCCCAGCATTTT. It encodes CASGLMSGELNQPQHF.

The CDR3 DNA is TGTGCCAGTAGGGACAGCGATCGTGCCTACGAGCAGTACTTC. It codes for CASRDSDRAYEQYF. This rearrangement joins TRBV19 to TRBJ2-7; tentative D call: TRBD1 (6 bases). The CDR3 contains 14 residues. Trimming removed 6 bases from V and 2 bases from J, with 14 bases in between. Germline V gives CDR1 LNHDA, CDR2 SQIVND (reference sequence). Variable domain in full (rest from reference TRBV19 and TRBJ2-7): DGGITQSPKYLFRKEGQNVTLSCEQNLNHDAMYWYRQDPGQGLRLIYYSQIVNDFQKGDIAEGYSVSREKKESFPLTVTSAQKNPTAFYLCASRDSDRAYEQYFGPGTRLTVT.